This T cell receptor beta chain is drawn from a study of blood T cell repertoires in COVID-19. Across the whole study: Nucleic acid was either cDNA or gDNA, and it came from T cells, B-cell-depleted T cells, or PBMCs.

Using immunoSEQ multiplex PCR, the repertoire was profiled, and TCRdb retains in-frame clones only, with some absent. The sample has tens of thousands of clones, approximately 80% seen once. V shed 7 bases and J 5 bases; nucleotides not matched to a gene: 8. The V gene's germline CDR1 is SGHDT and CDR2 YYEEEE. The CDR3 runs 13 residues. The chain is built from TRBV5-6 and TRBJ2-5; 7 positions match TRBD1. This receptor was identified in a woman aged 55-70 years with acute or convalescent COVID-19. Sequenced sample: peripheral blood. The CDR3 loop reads CASGGRGKETQYF. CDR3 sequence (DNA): TGTGCCAGCGGGGGCAGGGGGAAGGAGACCCAGTACTTC.